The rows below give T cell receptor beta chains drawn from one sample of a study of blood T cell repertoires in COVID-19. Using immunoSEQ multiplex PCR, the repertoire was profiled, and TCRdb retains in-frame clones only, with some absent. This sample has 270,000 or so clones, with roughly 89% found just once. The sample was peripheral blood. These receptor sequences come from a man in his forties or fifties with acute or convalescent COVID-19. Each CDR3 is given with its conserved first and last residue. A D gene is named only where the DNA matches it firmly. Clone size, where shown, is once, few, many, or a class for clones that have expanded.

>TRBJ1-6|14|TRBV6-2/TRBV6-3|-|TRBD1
CASSYLGQNSPLHF
TGTGCCAGCAGTTACTTGGGACAGAATTCACCCCTCCACTTT
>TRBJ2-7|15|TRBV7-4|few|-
CASSPYRGWSYEQYF
TGTGCCAGCAGCCCCTATCGGGGGTGGTCCTACGAGCAGTACTTC
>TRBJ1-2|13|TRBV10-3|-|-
CAISEGRVYGYTF
TGTGCCATCAGTGAGGGCAGGGTCTATGGCTACACCTTC
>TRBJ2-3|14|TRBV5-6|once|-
CASSLELTGDTQYF
TGTGCCAGCAGCTTGGAGCTAACGGGAGATACGCAGTATTTT
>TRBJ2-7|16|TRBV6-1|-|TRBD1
CASSEVGGQRFYEQYF
TGTGCCAGCAGTGAAGTAGGGGGACAGAGGTTCTACGAGCAGTACTTC
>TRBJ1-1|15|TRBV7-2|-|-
CASSLFRGWGTEAFF
TGTGCCAGCAGCTTATTCCGGGGGTGGGGAACTGAAGCTTTCTTT
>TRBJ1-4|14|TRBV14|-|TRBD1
CASSQVIGQGKLFF
TGTGCCAGCAGCCAAGTAATAGGACAGGGGAAACTGTTTTTT
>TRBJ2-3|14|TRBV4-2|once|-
CASSQVPGGHTQYF
TGTGCCAGCAGCCAAGTGCCGGGGGGCCATACGCAGTATTTT
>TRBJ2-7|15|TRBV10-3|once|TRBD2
CAIARPELAAYEQYF
TGTGCCATCGCCCGTCCGGAACTAGCGGCTTACGAGCAGTACTTC
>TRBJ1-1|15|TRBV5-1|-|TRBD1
CASSSTPTGDTEAFF
TGCGCCAGCAGCTCCACCCCTACAGGGGACACTGAAGCTTTCTTT
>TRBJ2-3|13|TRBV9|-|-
CASSGDRTDTQYF
TGTGCCAGCAGCGGAGATCGCACAGATACGCAGTATTTT
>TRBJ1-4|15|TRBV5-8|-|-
CASSRGEATNEKLFF
TGTGCCAGCAGTAGAGGCGAGGCAACTAATGAAAAACTGTTTTTT
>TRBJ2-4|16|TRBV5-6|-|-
CASSLRGSGAKNIQYF
TGTGCCAGCAGCTTGAGGGGCAGCGGGGCCAAAAACATTCAGTACTTC
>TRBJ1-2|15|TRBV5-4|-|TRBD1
CASSLSGTGAYGYTF
TGTGCCAGCAGCTTGAGTGGGACAGGGGCCTATGGCTACACCTTC
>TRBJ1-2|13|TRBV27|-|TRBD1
CASSSQGAGGYTF
TGTGCCAGCAGTTCACAGGGGGCAGGTGGCTACACCTTC
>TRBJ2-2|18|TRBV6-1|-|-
CASSDPLDTITNTGELFF
TGTGCCAGCAGTGACCCTCTAGATACGATAACGAACACCGGGGAGCTGTTTTTT
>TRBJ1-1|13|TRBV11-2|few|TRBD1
CASSPTGRTEAFF
TGTGCCAGCAGCCCGACAGGGCGGACTGAAGCTTTCTTT
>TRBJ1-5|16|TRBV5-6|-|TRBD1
CASSSLQGARGQPQHF
TGTGCCAGCAGCTCGTTACAGGGGGCCAGAGGACAGCCCCAGCATTTT
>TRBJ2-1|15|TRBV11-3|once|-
CASSLDGLASDEQFF
TGTGCCAGCAGCTTAGACGGGCTAGCGTCGGATGAGCAGTTCTTC
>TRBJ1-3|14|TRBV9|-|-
CASSPGSSGNTIYF
TGTGCCAGCAGCCCCGGGAGCTCTGGAAACACCATATATTTT
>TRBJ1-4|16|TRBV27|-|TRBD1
CASSLNRGLPNEKLFF
TGTGCCAGCAGTTTGAACAGGGGGCTGCCTAATGAAAAACTGTTTTTT
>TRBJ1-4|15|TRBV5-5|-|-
CASSRDFSSNEKLFF
TGTGCCAGCAGCCGGGACTTCTCATCTAATGAAAAACTGTTTTTT
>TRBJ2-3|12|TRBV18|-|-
CASSPGGDTQYF
TGTGCCAGCTCACCAGGCGGAGATACGCAGTATTTT
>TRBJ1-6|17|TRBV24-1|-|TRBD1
CARSRQGPNSYNSPLHF
TGTGCCAGATCCCGACAGGGGCCGAACTCCTATAATTCACCCCTCCACTTT
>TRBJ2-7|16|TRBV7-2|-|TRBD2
CASSPDSSGGAGEQYF
TGTGCCAGCAGCCCGGATTCTAGCGGGGGGGCGGGCGAGCAGTACTTC
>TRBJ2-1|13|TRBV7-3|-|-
CASSRDNYNEQFF
TGTGCCAGCAGCCGGGACAACTACAATGAGCAGTTCTTC
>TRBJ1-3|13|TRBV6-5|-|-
CASRDSFGNTIYF
TGTGCCAGCAGGGACAGCTTTGGAAACACCATATATTTT
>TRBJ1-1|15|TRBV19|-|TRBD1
CAASKLQGGSTEAFF
TGTGCCGCCAGTAAATTACAGGGGGGGAGCACTGAAGCTTTCTTT
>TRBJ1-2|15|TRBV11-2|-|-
CASSLDLSGFDGYTF
TGTGCCAGCAGCTTAGATTTGTCAGGGTTTGATGGCTACACCTTC
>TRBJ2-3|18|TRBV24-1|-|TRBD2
CAAAGNGTSGDDTDTQYF
TGTGCCGCCGCTGGAAACGGGACTAGCGGGGATGACACGGATACGCAGTATTTT
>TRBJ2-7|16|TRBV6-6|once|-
CASSYSTRNGLYEQYF
TGTGCCAGCAGTTACTCGACCAGGAACGGACTTTACGAGCAGTACTTC
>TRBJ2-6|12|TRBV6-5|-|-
CASRSWANVLTF
TGTGCCAGCAGGTCCTGGGCCAACGTCCTGACTTTC
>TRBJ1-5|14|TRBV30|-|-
CAWDSVYSNQPQHF
TGTGCCTGGGATTCAGTTTATAGCAATCAGCCCCAGCATTTT
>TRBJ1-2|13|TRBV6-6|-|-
CASSPQGRHGYTF
TGTGCCAGCAGTCCACAGGGTAGGCATGGCTACACCTTC
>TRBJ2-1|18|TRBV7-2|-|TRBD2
CASSLLRTSGGAYNEQFF
TGTGCCAGCAGCTTATTACGGACTAGCGGTGGAGCCTACAATGAGCAGTTCTTC
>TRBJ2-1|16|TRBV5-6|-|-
CASSLVTPSSYNEQFF
TGTGCCAGCAGCTTGGTAACGCCTAGCTCCTACAATGAGCAGTTCTTC
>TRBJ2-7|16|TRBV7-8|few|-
CASSPGIGKGSYEQYF
TGTGCCAGCAGCCCGGGTATAGGAAAAGGCTCCTACGAGCAGTACTTC
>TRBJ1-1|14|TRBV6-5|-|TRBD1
CASSFNRGGTEAFF
TGTGCCAGCAGTTTCAACAGGGGAGGAACTGAAGCTTTCTTT
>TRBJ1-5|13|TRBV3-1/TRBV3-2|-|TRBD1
CASSGTGGQPQHF
TGTGCCAGCAGTGGGACAGGGGGACAGCCCCAGCATTTT
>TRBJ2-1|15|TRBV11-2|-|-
CASSRRTYPGNEQFF
TGTGCCAGCAGCCGACGGACTTATCCTGGGAATGAGCAGTTCTTC
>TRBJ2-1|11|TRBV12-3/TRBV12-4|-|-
CASTIYNEQFF
TGTGCCAGCACCATCTACAATGAGCAGTTCTTC
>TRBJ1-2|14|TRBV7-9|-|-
CASSPRTDSYGYTF
TGTGCCAGCAGCCCACGGACAGACAGCTATGGCTACACCTTC
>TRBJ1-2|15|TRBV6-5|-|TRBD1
CASSYGGGGGRGYTF
TGTGCCAGCAGTTACGGGGGTGGAGGGGGCAGAGGCTACACCTTC
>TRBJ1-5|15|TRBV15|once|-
CATSREGRDGEPQHF
TGTGCCACCAGCAGAGAAGGGAGGGATGGGGAGCCCCAGCATTTT
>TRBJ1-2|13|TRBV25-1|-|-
CASSDHGRDGYTF
TGTGCCAGCAGTGACCATGGGAGGGATGGCTACACCTTC
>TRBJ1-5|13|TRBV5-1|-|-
CASSEHSNQPQHF
TGCGCCAGCAGCGAACATAGCAATCAGCCCCAGCATTTT
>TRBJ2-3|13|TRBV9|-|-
CASNRWGEDTQYF
TGTGCCAGCAACCGCTGGGGGGAGGATACGCAGTATTTT
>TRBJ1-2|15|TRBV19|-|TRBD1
CASRMGQGAIGGYTF
TGTGCCAGTAGAATGGGACAGGGGGCAATTGGTGGCTACACCTTC
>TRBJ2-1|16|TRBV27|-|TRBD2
CASSPATGGPYNEQFF
TGTGCCAGCAGTCCCGCGACGGGGGGGCCCTACAATGAGCAGTTCTTC
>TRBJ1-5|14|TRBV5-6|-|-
CASSLGRFNQPQHF
TGTGCCAGCAGCTTGGGCAGGTTCAATCAGCCCCAGCATTTT
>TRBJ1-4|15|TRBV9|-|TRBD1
CASSSQGAPNEKLFF
TGTGCCAGCAGCTCCCAGGGGGCCCCTAATGAAAAACTGTTTTTT
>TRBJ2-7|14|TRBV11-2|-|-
CASSFFIGNYEQYF
TGTGCCAGCAGCTTTTTCATCGGGAATTACGAGCAGTACTTC
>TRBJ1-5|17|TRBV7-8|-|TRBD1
CASSLARDSYSNQPQHF
TGTGCCAGCAGCTTAGCGAGGGACAGTTATAGCAATCAGCCCCAGCATTTT
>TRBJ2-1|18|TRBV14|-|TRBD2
CASSHRTKTSGAGNEQFF
TGTGCCAGCAGCCATCGAACAAAGACTAGCGGGGCGGGCAATGAGCAGTTCTTC
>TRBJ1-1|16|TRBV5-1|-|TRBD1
CASSLAGGGMNTEAFF
TGCGCCAGCAGCTTGGCAGGGGGCGGCATGAACACTGAAGCTTTCTTT
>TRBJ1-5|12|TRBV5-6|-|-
CASSPLGQPQHF
TGTGCCAGCAGTCCCCTCGGTCAGCCCCAGCATTTT
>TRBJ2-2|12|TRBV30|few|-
CAWSSSPGELFF
TGTGCCTGGAGTTCTAGCCCCGGGGAGCTGTTTTTT
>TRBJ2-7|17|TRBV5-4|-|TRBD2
CASSPRGGGAKIYEQYF
TGTGCCAGCAGCCCCCGCGGCGGGGGGGCGAAAATCTACGAGCAGTACTTC
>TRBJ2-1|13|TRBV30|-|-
CAWTSGHFDEQFF
TGTGCCTGGACTTCTGGACATTTCGATGAGCAGTTCTTC